Listed below are T cell receptor beta chains from one sample, sequenced in a study of blood T cells in healthy people across ages. Using its own MiXCR run on the 5' RACE reads, TCRdb lists one record per CDR3 protein. The sample lists about 1.5 million distinct CDR3 sequences, 35% to 45% occurring once. The specimen sequenced was blood. The receptors come from a woman aged 18-35 years in good health. The CDR3 runs from the conserved cysteine through the conserved F or W. D genes are given only for firm matches. The size field is filled for only some rows; it gives once, few, many or a size class.

clone_size | j_call | v_call | d_call | cdr3_aa | cdr3_nt
- | TRBJ1-5 | TRBV27 | - | CASSSDRDGVINQPQHF | TGTGCCAGCAGTTCGGACCGGGACGGAGTAATTAATCAGCCCCAGCATTTT
- | TRBJ1-5 | TRBV4-3 | - | CASSPNAVMAPQHF | TGCGCCAGCAGCCCGAACGCTGTAATGGCGCCACAGCATTTT
- | TRBJ2-7 | TRBV7-9 | - | CASSERQNEQYF | TGTGCCAGCAGCGAACGCCAGAATGAGCAGTACTTC
few | TRBJ1-2 | TRBV6-5 | - | CASRTGSYGYTF | TGTGCCAGCAGAACGGGCAGCTATGGCTACACCTTC
many | TRBJ2-1 | TRBV20-1 | TRBD2 | CSARLAGGPYNEQFF | TGCAGTGCCAGACTAGCGGGGGGGCCCTACAATGAGCAGTTCTTC
few | TRBJ1-1 | TRBV6-5 | - | CASKAGRTEAFF | TGTGCCAGCAAGGCGGGAAGGACTGAAGCTTTCTTT
- | TRBJ2-3 | TRBV20-1 | - | CSARESLLKDTQYF | TGCAGTGCTAGAGAATCGCTTTTGAAAGATACGCAGTATTTT
- | TRBJ2-1 | TRBV7-9 | - | CASDPFRAVSSYNEQFF | TGTGCCAGCGACCCCTTCAGGGCCGTAAGCTCCTACAATGAGCAGTTCTTC
- | TRBJ2-3 | TRBV7-2 | TRBD2 | CASSSRPSGSNTDTQYF | TGTGCCAGCAGCTCCCGACCTAGCGGGAGTAACACAGATACGCAGTATTTT
- | TRBJ2-7 | TRBV6-5 | - | CASSRGKGEQYF | TGTGCCAGCAGCCGGGGAAAGGGCGAGCAGTACTTC
- | TRBJ1-2 | TRBV29-1 | TRBD1 | CSVEGSGTGVYGYTF | TGCAGCGTTGAGGGGTCCGGGACAGGTGTCTATGGCTACACCTTC
few | TRBJ2-1 | TRBV20-1 | - | CSATLPGVPYNEQFF | TGCAGTGCTACCCTCCCCGGGGTCCCCTACAATGAGCAGTTCTTC
once | TRBJ1-2 | TRBV4-1 | - | CASNQEQGFEYGYTF | TGCGCCAGCAACCAGGAACAGGGCTTTGAATATGGCTACACCTTC
- | TRBJ2-3 | TRBV20-1 | TRBD2 | CSARPRLAGVTDTQYF | TGCAGTGCTAGGCCCCGACTAGCGGGAGTAACAGATACGCAGTATTTT
- | TRBJ2-5 | TRBV7-2 | - | CASSLGLTHSGETQYF | TGTGCCAGCAGCTTAGGGCTCACGCATAGCGGAGAGACCCAGTACTTC
few | TRBJ2-7 | TRBV15 | TRBD2 | CATSITSGGFSYNEQYF | TGTGCCACCAGCATAACTAGCGGGGGTTTCTCCTACAATGAGCAGTACTTC